Following are 20 T cell receptor beta chains from one sample sequenced in a study of OX40 agonist ivuxolimab in advanced cancers. TCRdb's table, derived via immunoSEQ multiplex PCR, lists solely in-frame clones and lacks some. There are about 37,000 clones in the sample; 70% to 80% occur only once, and around 20% lies in the top ten. The source material was CD4+ or CD8+ T cells sorted from blood, sampled in a trial of the OX40 agonist ivuxolimab. Receptors were obtained from an adult with an advanced solid tumor such as melanoma, head and neck, liver or kidney cancer.

The chain uses TRBV7-9 and TRBJ2-2, with D possibly matching TRBD1 (6 bases). V was pared by 5 bases and J by 5 bases, with 15 bases between. This CDR3 is built from 15 residues. Germline loops: CDR1 SEHNR, CDR2 FQNEAQ (reference sequence). CDR3 DNA: TGTGCCAGCAGCAAGGACAGCCTTTGGACCGGGGAGCTGTTTTTT. As protein: CASSKDSLWTGELFF.

The V gene is TRBV11-2, the J gene TRBJ2-7; D is ambiguous. CDR3 length equals 15 residues. Trimming took 1 base from V and 4 from J, leaving 14 bases between them. The germline V gene encodes CDR1 SGHAT and CDR2 FQNNGV. For the CDR3, the DNA is TGTGCCAGCAGCTTAGTCCCGTATGACAAGTACGAGCAGTACTTC. Translated: CASSLVPYDKYEQYF.

V is TRBV7-2 and J is TRBJ2-7; D ambiguous. Germline CDR1 SGHTA, CDR2 FQGNSA. The V and J ends lost 3 bases and 2 bases respectively, with 8 bases between them. The CDR3 totals 13 residues. The chain's CDR3 is CASSFTQAYEQYF. The CDR3 region has the DNA TGTGCCAGCAGCTTCACTCAGGCCTACGAGCAGTACTTC.

The rearrangement links TRBV7-3 to TRBJ2-3; the D is unclear. Trimming left V 2 bases short and J 3 bases short, with 6 bases between. The CDR3 contains 13 residues. Per germline, CDR1 SGHTA and CDR2 FQGTGA. CDR3 DNA: TGTGCCAGCAGCTTACGGCAGACAGATACGCAGTATTTT. Translated: CASSLRQTDTQYF.

This clone was detected only once. The genes are TRBV18 and TRBJ1-2; TRBD1 matches at 8 bases. CDR1 and CDR2 (germline): KGHSH, LQKENI. There are 16 residues in the CDR3. The trim removed 0 bases at V and 3 bases at J, leaving 6 bases unmatched. The CDR3 nucleotides read TGTGCCAGCTCACCACCGGACAGGGTTGGTTACTATGGCTACACCTTC. Translation gives CASSPPDRVGYYGYTF.

CDR3 nucleotides: TGTGCCAGCAGCTTAGAAGCTAGCGGGCCTAAAAGCTCCTACAATGAGCAGTTCTTC. It is translated as CASSLEASGPKSSYNEQFF. The chain is built from TRBV7-9 and TRBJ2-1; 8 nucleotides line up with TRBD2. Germline V gene lookup returns CDR1 SEHNR and CDR2 FQNEAQ (reference sequence). This CDR3 region has 19 residues. V shed 1 base and J 0 bases; nucleotides not matched to a gene: 11.

This chain joins TRBV11-3 and TRBJ2-7, with no clear D. V shed 5 bases and J shed 0 bases, with 11 bases lying between them. The CDR3 totals 14 residues. Germline V lookup: CDR1 SGHNT, CDR2 YENEEA. CDR3 in amino acids: CASSPMGNSYEQYF. The CDR3 nucleotides are TGTGCCAGCAGCCCAATGGGCAACTCCTACGAGCAGTACTTC.

The genes are TRBV6-5 and TRBJ2-7; 9 bases fit TRBD2. Germline CDR1 and CDR2: MNHEY and SVGAGI. The CDR3 loop spans 13 amino acids. With 6 bases clipped from V and 2 bases from J, the junction kept 2 bases outside the gene matches. The CDR3 region has the DNA TGTGCCAGCAGGAGCGGGGGGACCTACGAGCAGTACTTC. Encoded protein: CASRSGGTYEQYF.

The V and J genes are TRBV9 and TRBJ2-1; D not certain. V gave up 2 bases and J gave up 2 bases, with 5 bases separating them. This CDR3 spans 13 amino acids. Germline V gene lookup returns CDR1 SGDLS and CDR2 YYNGEE. The CDR3 sequence: CASSVSTYNEQFF. CDR3 nucleotides: TGTGCCAGCAGCGTCTCTACCTACAATGAGCAGTTCTTC. Complete variable domain (other parts from reference TRBV9 and TRBJ2-1): DSGVTQTPKHLITATGQRVTLRCSPRSGDLSVYWYQQSLDQGLQFLIQYYNGEERAKGNILERFSAQQFPDLHSELNLSSLELGDSALYFCASSVSTYNEQFFGPGTRLTVL.

Regarding this clone: Other DNA sequences in the same sample also yield this CDR3. The gene calls are TRBV11-3 and TRBJ2-1; the match to TRBD2 covers 7 bases. V lost 0 bases and J lost 13; bases outside the gene matches: 9. From germline, CDR1 is SGHNT and CDR2 YENEEA. CDR3 length equals 14 residues. CDR3 in DNA: TGTGCCAGCAGCTTAGACCCGGGGGGAACTTCTCAGTTCTTC. Its protein product is CASSLDPGGTSQFF.

J is TRBJ1-4 and V is TRBV6-5; tentative D call: TRBD1 (5 bases). The V gene lost 5 bases and the J gene lost 2 bases, with 12 bases spanning the gap. The CDR3 loop spans 15 amino acids. CDR1 MNHEY and CDR2 SVGAGI come from the germline V gene. The CDR3 here is CASSTQWGTNEKLFF. CDR3 nucleotide sequence: TGTGCCAGCAGTACCCAATGGGGGACTAATGAAAAACTGTTTTTT.

A few counts support this clone. At one boundary the junction diverges from the germline segment, which might be a read error. This chain connects TRBV19 to TRBJ1-2, with a possible D match to TRBD1 (6 bases). In germline, CDR1 is LNHDA, CDR2 SQIVND (reference sequence). The CDR3 spans 13 residues. The chain's CDR3 is CASRIGGNYGYTF. Written as DNA, the CDR3 is TGTGCCAGTAGGATAGGGGGTAACTATGGCTACACCTTC.

This clone came up once. This chain joins TRBV5-4 and TRBJ2-7, with D possibly matching TRBD2 (7 bases). The germline V and J ends were trimmed by 0 bases and 2 bases, with 15 bases remaining between them. Germline CDR1 is SGHNT and CDR2 is YYREEE (reference sequence). This CDR3 is 16 amino acids long. CDR3 loop: CASSLEGGGKTYEQYF. The CDR3 nucleotides read TGTGCCAGCAGCTTGGAAGGGGGGGGGAAGACCTACGAGCAGTACTTC. The full variable domain, its missing parts supplied by reference TRBV5-4 and TRBJ2-7, is ETGVTQSPTHLIKTRGQQVTLRCSSQSGHNTVSWYQQALGQGPQFIFQYYREEENGRGNFPPRFSGLQFPNYSSELNVNALELDDSALYLCASSLEGGGKTYEQYFGPGTRLTVT.

The chain joins TRBV5-6 to TRBJ1-1; D gene ambiguous. Germline CDR1 and CDR2: SGHDT and YYEEEE. The CDR3 loop spans 11 amino acids. Trimming removed 3 bases at V and 4 bases at J, with 4 bases between. The CDR3: CASSSFTEAFF. CDR3 nucleotide sequence: TGTGCCAGCAGCTCCTTCACTGAAGCTTTCTTT.

This rearrangement joins TRBV19 to TRBJ2-7; D is undetermined. V lost 4 bases and J lost 2, with 18 bases in between. CDR1 LNHDA and CDR2 SQIVND come from the germline V gene (reference sequence). CDR3 length: 16 residues. CDR3 nucleotide sequence: TGTGCCAGTAGTAGGGGATTGGCCGGGCCCACCTACGAGCAGTACTTC. This codes for CASSRGLAGPTYEQYF.

The gene calls are TRBV9 and TRBJ2-7; D is possibly TRBD1 (6 bases). V shed 0 bases and J shed 2 bases, with 12 bases lying between them. CDR3 length: 15 amino acids. Germline V CDR1 and CDR2: SGDLS, YYNGEE. DNA for the CDR3: TGTGCCAGCAGCGTAGGACAGGCCATCACCTACGAGCAGTACTTC. Translating gives CASSVGQAITYEQYF.

Remarks on this clone: Other nucleotide sequences from this sample produce the same CDR3. The V gene is TRBV29-1, the J gene TRBJ2-7; no clear D gene. The CDR3 sequence is 12 residues long. The V gene lost 4 bases and the J gene lost 2 bases, with 9 bases spanning the gap. The V gene's germline CDR1 is SQVTM and CDR2 ANQGSEA. CDR3 in DNA: TGCAGCGTTGCCAGTGGCGCCTACGAGCAGTACTTC. The encoded protein is CSVASGAYEQYF.

The CDR3 DNA reads TGTGCCAGCAGTTCGGGAGGTCTCGGAAACACCATATATTTT. Translated, it gives CASSSGGLGNTIYF. This chain uses TRBV6-5 with TRBJ1-3; D unclear. CDR3 length equals 14 residues. V was shortened by 4 bases and J by 4 bases, with 11 bases between the two germline ends. CDR1 is MNHEY and CDR2 is SVGAGI in the germline V gene.

Within the sample, this clone is medium-sized. The chain is built from TRBV7-2 and TRBJ2-7, with 8 nucleotides matching TRBD1. CDR1 is SGHTA, CDR2 FQGNSA, per germline. This CDR3 is built from 14 residues. The J segment lost 3 bases and the V segment lost 5 bases, leaving 6 bases of the junction unmatched. For the CDR3, the DNA is TGTGCCAGCAGCCCGGACAGGGCGCTCTACGAGCAGTACTTC. Translation gives CASSPDRALYEQYF.

This clone was detected once. This chain uses TRBV9 with TRBJ2-7; 9 bases agree with TRBD1. Germline trimming cut 3 bases from V and 7 bases from J; bases unmatched to any gene: 17. The CDR3 consists of 17 residues. Germline V CDR1 and CDR2: SGDLS, YYNGEE. For the CDR3, the DNA is TGTGCCAGCAGCGAGGGACAGGGTTCCGGCCGCTTCGGGGAGCAGTACTTC. Residues: CASSEGQGSGRFGEQYF. The variable domain in full, completed from reference TRBV9 and TRBJ2-7, reads DSGVTQTPKHLITATGQRVTLRCSPRSGDLSVYWYQQSLDQGLQFLIQYYNGEERAKGNILERFSAQQFPDLHSELNLSSLELGDSALYFCASSEGQGSGRFGEQYFGPGTRLTVT.